Following are 24 T cell receptor beta chains from one sample sequenced in a study of cytomegalovirus exposure and HLA in healthy donors. The method was immunoSEQ multiplex PCR; TCRdb's version includes in-frame clones alone and lacks a portion of them. The table lists a few hundred thousand clones, 75% to 90% of them singletons. The sample comprised PBMCs. The receptors shown here come from a woman in her twenties or thirties in good health and CMV-seropositive.

The J gene is TRBJ1-1, the V gene TRBV2; D might be TRBD1 (6 bases). Germline CDR1 and CDR2: SNHLY and FYNNEI. This CDR3 is built from 14 residues. V lost 8 bases and J 2 bases, leaving 15 bases between the germline ends. In nucleotides, the CDR3 is TGTGCCAGCGGTGCAGACAGGATAAACACTGAAGCTTTCTTT. The encoded protein is CASGADRINTEAFF.

The CDR3 loop is CASSPLWTSNYGYTF. Here the CDR3 DNA reads TGTGCCAGCAGCCCACTCTGGACGTCCAACTATGGCTACACCTTC. The gene calls are TRBV27 and TRBJ1-2; D unclear. The CDR3 runs 15 residues. Trimming pared 6 bases from V and 2 bases from J, leaving 16 bases between. The germline gives CDR1 MNHEY, CDR2 SMNVEV (reference sequence).

The chain combines TRBV6-6 with TRBJ2-3; TRBD2 agrees at 7 bases. Germline CDR1 MNHNY, CDR2 SVGAGI (reference sequence). This CDR3 comprises 16 residues. With V trimmed by 2 bases and J by 0 bases, 5 bases remained unmatched. Written as DNA, the CDR3 is TGTGCCAGCAGTTACGAGGCGGGAGCAAGCACAGATACGCAGTATTTT. Translated, it gives CASSYEAGASTDTQYF.

To note about this clone: Other DNA sequences within the sample encode an identical CDR3. The J gene is TRBJ1-1, the V gene TRBV9, with D hard to call. Germline assignment: CDR1 SGDLS and CDR2 YYNGEE. Trimming left V 3 bases short and J 0 bases short, with 9 bases between. The CDR3 length is 14 residues. The CDR3 nucleotides are TGTGCCAGCAGCGCCCGGGGAATGAACACTGAAGCTTTCTTT. Translation gives CASSARGMNTEAFF.

This sequence joins TRBV7-6 and TRBJ1-2; perhaps TRBD1 as D (5 bases). The CDR3 is made up of 14 amino acids. Germline V gives CDR1 SGHVS, CDR2 FNYEAQ. V was pared by 4 bases and J by 3 bases, with 12 bases between. The CDR3 loop is CASSSPGRDYGYTF. The DNA for the CDR3 is TGTGCCAGCAGCTCTCCAGGGAGAGACTATGGCTACACCTTC. The whole variable domain, filled in from reference TRBV7-6 and TRBJ1-2, reads GAGVSQSPRYKVTKRGQDVALRCDPISGHVSLYWYRQALGQGPEFLTYFNYEAQQDKSGLPNDRFSAERPEGSISTLTIQRTEQRDSAMYRCASSSPGRDYGYTFGSGTRLTVV.

The V and J genes are TRBV28 and TRBJ1-5, with D perhaps matching TRBD1 (5 bases). CDR1 MDHEN and CDR2 SYDVKM come from the germline V gene. This CDR3 spans 14 amino acids. Trimming took 10 bases from V and 2 from J, leaving 15 bases between them. CDR3 in amino acids: CAINQGFGNQPQHF. The CDR3 DNA is TGTGCCATTAACCAGGGTTTCGGCAATCAGCCCCAGCATTTT.

V usage is TRBV4-1 and J usage is TRBJ1-2; 7 nucleotides line up with TRBD1. Trimming at V came to 3 bases and at J to 4 bases, leaving 11 bases not matched to a gene. CDR3 size: 16 residues. Germline assignment: CDR1 MGHRA and CDR2 YSYEKL. CDR3 bases: TGCGCCAGCAGCCAGGTTCAGGACAGGCACCTCTATGGCTACACCTTC. Encoded protein: CASSQVQDRHLYGYTF.

There are a few counts of this clone. J is TRBJ2-5 and V is TRBV9; 12 nucleotides align to TRBD2. The CDR3 contains 18 residues. The trim removed 0 bases at V and 5 bases at J, leaving 11 bases unmatched. In germline, CDR1 is SGDLS, CDR2 YYNGEE. The CDR3 spells CASSVEGLAGWRGETQYF. CDR3 bases: TGTGCCAGCAGCGTAGAAGGACTAGCGGGATGGCGGGGTGAGACCCAGTACTTC.

V and J are TRBV7-6 and TRBJ2-5, with TRBD2 matching over 8 bases. The CDR3 runs to 14 residues. V shed 3 bases and J 5 bases; nucleotides not matched to a gene: 5. The V gene's germline CDR1 is SGHVS and CDR2 FNYEAQ. The CDR3 bases are TGTGCCAGCAGCTTGATAGCGGGAAAGGAGACCCAGTACTTC. Its translation is CASSLIAGKETQYF.

This clone occurred once. The chain carries TRBV15 and TRBJ2-1, with D perhaps matching TRBD1 or TRBD2 (5 bases each). Germline CDR1 and CDR2: LNHNV and YYDKDF (reference sequence). CDR3 length: 15 residues. The germline V and J ends were trimmed by 3 bases and 0 bases, with 9 bases remaining between them. The CDR3 DNA is TGTGCCACCAGCAGTCATGGGACCTCCTACAATGAGCAGTTCTTC. Encoded protein: CATSSHGTSYNEQFF.

The rearrangement uses TRBV10-3 and TRBJ2-3, with D unclear. V was shortened by 0 bases and J by 5 bases, with 3 bases between the two germline ends. This CDR3 contains 12 residues. Germline CDR1 reads ENHRY; CDR2 reads SYGVKD. CDR3 in DNA: TGTGCCATCAGTGAGTCGGGAGATACGCAGTATTTT. Protein: CAISESGDTQYF.

This chain connects TRBV19 to TRBJ2-7; 7 nucleotides match TRBD1. Germline trimming cut 6 bases from V and 1 base from J; bases unmatched to any gene: 6. Per germline, CDR1 LNHDA and CDR2 SQIVND (reference sequence). The CDR3 sequence is 14 residues long. DNA of the CDR3: TGTGCCAGTAGGAAGCAGGGGGATTCCTACGAGCAGTACTTC. It specifies CASRKQGDSYEQYF.

This clone was recorded only once. The genes are TRBV6-5 and TRBJ1-2; D might be TRBD1 (6 bases). This CDR3 has 13 amino acids. CDR1 MNHEY and CDR2 SVGAGI come from the germline V gene. Deletions cut 6 bases from V and 4 bases from J, with 12 bases between. The CDR3 protein is CASSDGQLYGYTF. The CDR3 nucleotides are TGTGCCAGCAGCGACGGACAGCTCTATGGCTACACCTTC.

The J gene is TRBJ1-1, the V gene TRBV7-3; no definite D call. The CDR3 length is 13 residues. V shed 1 base and J shed 1 base, with 4 bases lying between them. The germline V gene encodes CDR1 SGHTA and CDR2 FQGTGA. The CDR3 sequence: CASSLRTNTEAFF. The CDR3 DNA follows: TGTGCCAGCAGCTTAAGGACGAACACTGAAGCTTTCTTT.

The rearrangement links TRBV29-1 to TRBJ2-3, with 12 bases aligning to TRBD2. The germline V gene encodes CDR1 SQVTM and CDR2 ANQGSEA. This CDR3 comprises 14 residues. V trimming: 5 bases; J trimming: 4 bases; junction bases outside the gene matches: 4. The CDR3 reads CSVTTSGRSDTQYF. CDR3 DNA sequence: TGCAGCGTTACAACTAGCGGGAGGTCAGATACGCAGTATTTT.

This chain joins TRBV4-1 and TRBJ2-1, with TRBD2 matching over 12 bases. After removal of 3 bases from V and 5 bases from J, the junction contained 11 bases not matched to a gene. The CDR3 runs to 18 residues. The germline CDR1 and CDR2 sequences are MGHRA and YSYEKL. In DNA, the CDR3 is TGCGCCAGCAGCCACCCTAGCGGGAGGGCCCCAGCGGACAATGAGCAGTTCTTC. It codes for CASSHPSGRAPADNEQFF.

The V call is TRBV9, the J call TRBJ2-1; tentative D call: TRBD1 (6 bases). The V gene's germline CDR1 is SGDLS and CDR2 YYNGEE. This CDR3 region has 16 residues. V was cut by 0 bases and J by 6 bases, with 16 bases left in between. The CDR3 region is CASSVAGQGIGNEQFF. The CDR3 coding sequence is TGTGCCAGCAGCGTAGCTGGGCAGGGGATCGGCAATGAGCAGTTCTTC.

The genes are TRBV7-2 and TRBJ2-7, with TRBD2 identical over 9 bases. The CDR3 length is 14 residues. The V gene's germline CDR1 is SGHTA and CDR2 FQGNSA. After removal of 1 base from V and 5 bases from J, the junction contained 3 bases not matched to a gene. The CDR3 spells CASSLGLADHEQYF. For the CDR3, the DNA is TGTGCCAGCAGCTTAGGACTAGCGGACCACGAGCAGTACTTC.

In its sample, this clone was seen once. The chain uses TRBV6-5 and TRBJ1-2, with 8 nucleotides matching TRBD1. V dropped 5 bases and J dropped 5; count of bases not matched to a gene: 1. Per germline, CDR1 MNHEY and CDR2 SVGAGI. The CDR3 runs to 12 residues. CDR3: CASSRTGYGYTF. The CDR3 DNA is TGTGCCAGCAGTCGGACAGGGTATGGCTACACCTTC.

The rearrangement uses TRBV6-1 and TRBJ2-3; 8 nucleotides match TRBD2. The V gene's germline CDR1 is MNHNS and CDR2 SASEGT. J was trimmed by 4 bases and V by 3 bases; bases with no gene match: 6. The CDR3 loop spans 15 amino acids. The DNA of the CDR3 is TGTGCCAGCAGTGACGGGACTAGAAGTCCAGATACGCAGTATTTT. Its translation: CASSDGTRSPDTQYF.

This clone has more than one count but fewer than ten. The CDR3 region is CASSVDDTYGYTF. The CDR3 nucleotides are TGTGCCAGCAGCGTAGACGACACCTATGGCTACACCTTC. V and J are TRBV9 and TRBJ1-2; no clear D gene. Per the germline V gene, CDR1 is SGDLS and CDR2 is YYNGEE. This CDR3 contains 13 residues. The V and J ends lost 0 bases and 4 bases respectively, with 7 bases between them.

This clone showed up just a few times. This rearrangement joins TRBV6-5 to TRBJ1-2; possibly TRBD1 for D (6 bases). V was pared by 5 bases and J by 8 bases, with 21 bases between. Germline V gene lookup returns CDR1 MNHEY and CDR2 SVGAGI. There are 15 residues in the CDR3. This CDR3 reads CASSTRKGGQSGYTF. CDR3 nucleotide sequence: TGTGCCAGCAGTACCCGGAAGGGGGGCCAGTCGGGCTACACCTTC.

The chain has TRBV6-5 and TRBJ1-1; 7 nucleotides align to TRBD1. Per germline, CDR1 MNHEY and CDR2 SVGAGI. The CDR3 contains 14 residues. Unmatched junction bases numbered 6, after V lost 6 bases and J lost 2 bases. Here the CDR3 reads CASSQGTANTEAFF. The CDR3 coding sequence is TGTGCCAGCAGCCAGGGGACAGCTAACACTGAAGCTTTCTTT.

The chain links TRBV19 to TRBJ2-5, with D perhaps matching TRBD1 (6 bases). V lost 6 bases to trimming and J lost 10 bases, with 18 bases between them. CDR1 is LNHDA, CDR2 SQIVND, per germline (reference sequence). The CDR3 extends over 13 amino acids. The CDR3 DNA reads as TGTGCCAGTAGCCCACAGGGACCGAGGGACCAGTACTTC. Encoded protein: CASSPQGPRDQYF. The full variable domain, its missing parts supplied by reference TRBV19 and TRBJ2-5, is DGGITQSPKYLFRKEGQNVTLSCEQNLNHDAMYWYRQDPGQGLRLIYYSQIVNDFQKGDIAEGYSVSREKKESFPLTVTSAQKNPTAFYLCASSPQGPRDQYFGPGTRLLVL.